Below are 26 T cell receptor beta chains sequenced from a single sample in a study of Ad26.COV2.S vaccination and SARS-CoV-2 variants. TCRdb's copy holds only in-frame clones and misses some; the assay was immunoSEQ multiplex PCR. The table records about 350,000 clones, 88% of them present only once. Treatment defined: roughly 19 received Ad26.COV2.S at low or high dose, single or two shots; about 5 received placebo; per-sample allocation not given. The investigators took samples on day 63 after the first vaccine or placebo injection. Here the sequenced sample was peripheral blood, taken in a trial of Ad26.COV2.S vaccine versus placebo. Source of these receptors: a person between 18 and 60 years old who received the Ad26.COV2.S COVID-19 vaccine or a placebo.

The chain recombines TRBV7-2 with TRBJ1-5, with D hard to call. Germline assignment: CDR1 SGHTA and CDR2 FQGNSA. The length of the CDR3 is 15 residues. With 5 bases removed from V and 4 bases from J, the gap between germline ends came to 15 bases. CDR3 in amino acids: CASSPPGRQNQPQHF. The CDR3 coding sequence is TGTGCCAGCAGCCCCCCAGGACGGCAAAATCAGCCCCAGCATTTT. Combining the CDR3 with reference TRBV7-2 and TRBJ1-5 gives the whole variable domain GAGVSQSPSNKVTEKGKDVELRCDPISGHTALYWYRQSLGQGLEFLIYFQGNSAPDKSGLPSDRFSAERTGGSVSTLTIQRTQQEDSAVYLCASSPPGRQNQPQHFGDGTRLSIL.

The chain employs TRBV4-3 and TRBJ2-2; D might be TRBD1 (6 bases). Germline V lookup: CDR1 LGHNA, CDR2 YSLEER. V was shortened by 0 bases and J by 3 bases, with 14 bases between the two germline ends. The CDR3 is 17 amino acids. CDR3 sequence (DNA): TGCGCCAGCAGCCAAGATGGGACATCCTTGCACACCGGGGAGCTGTTTTTT. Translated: CASSQDGTSLHTGELFF.

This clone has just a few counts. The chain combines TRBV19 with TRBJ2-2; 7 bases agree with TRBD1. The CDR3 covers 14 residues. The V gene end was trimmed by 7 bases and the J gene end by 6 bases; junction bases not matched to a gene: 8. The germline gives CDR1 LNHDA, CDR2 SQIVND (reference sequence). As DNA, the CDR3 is TGTGCCAGTAAGGTCGACAGGGTGGCCGGGGAGCTGTTTTTT. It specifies CASKVDRVAGELFF.

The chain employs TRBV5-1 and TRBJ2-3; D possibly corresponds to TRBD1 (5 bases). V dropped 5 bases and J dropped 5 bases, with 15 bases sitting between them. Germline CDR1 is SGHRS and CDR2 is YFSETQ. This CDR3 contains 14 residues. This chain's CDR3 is CASSRKGLEDTQYF. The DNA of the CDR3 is TGCGCCAGCAGTCGCAAGGGGCTGGAAGATACGCAGTATTTT. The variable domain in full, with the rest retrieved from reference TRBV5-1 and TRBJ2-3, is KAGVTQTPRYLIKTRGQQVTLSCSPISGHRSVSWYQQTPGQGLQFLFEYFSETQRNKGNFPGRFSGRQFSNSRSEMNVSTLELGDSALYLCASSRKGLEDTQYFGPGTRLTVL.

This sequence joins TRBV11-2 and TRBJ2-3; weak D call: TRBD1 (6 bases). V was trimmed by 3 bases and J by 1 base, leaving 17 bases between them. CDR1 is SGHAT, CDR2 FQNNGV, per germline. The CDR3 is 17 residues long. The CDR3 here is CASSFPTRDTGTDTQYF. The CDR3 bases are TGTGCCAGCAGCTTCCCGACCCGGGACACCGGCACAGATACGCAGTATTTT.

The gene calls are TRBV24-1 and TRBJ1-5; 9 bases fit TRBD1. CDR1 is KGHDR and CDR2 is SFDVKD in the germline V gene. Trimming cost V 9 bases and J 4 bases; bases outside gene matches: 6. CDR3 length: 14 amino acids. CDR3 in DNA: TGTGCCACCCAAGGGACAGGGTGGAATCAGCCCCAGCATTTT. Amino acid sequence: CATQGTGWNQPQHF.

CDR3 coding DNA: TGTGCCAGCAGTACGGGAGGGAAGACCCAGTACTTC. Protein: CASSTGGKTQYF. V gene TRBV27 combines with J gene TRBJ2-5; 8 nucleotides match TRBD2. Germline-derived CDR1 and CDR2 are MNHEY and SMNVEV (reference sequence). The length of the CDR3 is 12 residues. V was pared by 5 bases and J by 6 bases, with 2 bases of the junction left unmatched.

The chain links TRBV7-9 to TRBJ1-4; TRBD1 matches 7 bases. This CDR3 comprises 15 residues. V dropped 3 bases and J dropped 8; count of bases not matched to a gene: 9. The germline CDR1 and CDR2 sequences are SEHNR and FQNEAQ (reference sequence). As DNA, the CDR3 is TGTGCCAGCAGCTTGGCGACAGGGTTCGGAGAAAAACTGTTTTTT. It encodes CASSLATGFGEKLFF.

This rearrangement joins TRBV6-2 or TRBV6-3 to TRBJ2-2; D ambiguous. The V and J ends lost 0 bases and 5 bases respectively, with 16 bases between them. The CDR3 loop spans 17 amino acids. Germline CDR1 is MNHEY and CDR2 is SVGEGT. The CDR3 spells CASSYSLWGRDTGELFF. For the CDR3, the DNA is TGTGCCAGCAGTTACTCACTGTGGGGAAGGGATACCGGGGAGCTGTTTTTT.

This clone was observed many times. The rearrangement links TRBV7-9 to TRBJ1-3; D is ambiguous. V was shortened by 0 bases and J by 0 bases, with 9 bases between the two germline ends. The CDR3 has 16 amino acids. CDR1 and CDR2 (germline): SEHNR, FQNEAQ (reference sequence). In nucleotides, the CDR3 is TGTGCCAGCAGCTTAGCGGGGTCTTACTCTGGAAACACCATATATTTT. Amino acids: CASSLAGSYSGNTIYF.

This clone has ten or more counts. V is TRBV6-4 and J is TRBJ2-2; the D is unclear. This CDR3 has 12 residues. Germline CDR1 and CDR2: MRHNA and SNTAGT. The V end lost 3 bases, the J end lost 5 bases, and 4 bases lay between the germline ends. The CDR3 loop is CASSEGTGELFF. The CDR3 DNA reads TGTGCCAGCAGTGAGGGAACCGGGGAGCTGTTTTTT.

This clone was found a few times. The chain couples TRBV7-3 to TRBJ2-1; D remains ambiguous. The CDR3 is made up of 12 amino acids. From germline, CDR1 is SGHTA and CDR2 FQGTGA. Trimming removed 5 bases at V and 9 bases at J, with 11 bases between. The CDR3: CASSPTISEQFF. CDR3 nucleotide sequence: TGTGCCAGCAGCCCGACGATATCTGAGCAGTTCTTC.

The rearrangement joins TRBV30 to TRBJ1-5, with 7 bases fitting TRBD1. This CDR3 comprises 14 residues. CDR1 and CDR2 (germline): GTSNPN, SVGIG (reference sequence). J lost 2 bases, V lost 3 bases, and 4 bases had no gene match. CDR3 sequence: CAWRTGIGNQPQHF. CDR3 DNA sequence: TGTGCCTGGAGGACAGGGATCGGCAATCAGCCCCAGCATTTT.

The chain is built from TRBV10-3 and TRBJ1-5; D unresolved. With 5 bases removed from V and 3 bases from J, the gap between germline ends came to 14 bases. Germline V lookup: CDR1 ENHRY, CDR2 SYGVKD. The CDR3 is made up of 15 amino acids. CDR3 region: CAISTTGPFNQPQHF. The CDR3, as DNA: TGTGCCATCAGTACTACCGGGCCATTCAATCAGCCCCAGCATTTT.

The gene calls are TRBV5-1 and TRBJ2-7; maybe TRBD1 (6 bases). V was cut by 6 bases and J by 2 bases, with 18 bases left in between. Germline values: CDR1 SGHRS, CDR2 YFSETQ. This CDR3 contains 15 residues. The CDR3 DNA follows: TGCGCCAGCACGGTCAGGGCCAGGGGTCCCTACGAGCAGTACTTC. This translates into CASTVRARGPYEQYF.

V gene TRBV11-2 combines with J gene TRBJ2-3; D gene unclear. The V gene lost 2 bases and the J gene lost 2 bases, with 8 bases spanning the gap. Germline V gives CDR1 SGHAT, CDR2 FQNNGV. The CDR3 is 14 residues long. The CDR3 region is CASSLFADTDTQYF. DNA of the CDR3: TGTGCCAGCAGCTTATTTGCAGACACAGATACGCAGTATTTT.

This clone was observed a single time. CDR3 sequence reads: CASSGRAIYGAGEQFF. CDR3 sequence (DNA): TGTGCCAGCAGCGGGCGGGCCATCTACGGGGCTGGTGAGCAGTTCTTC. The chain uses TRBV9 and TRBJ2-1; either TRBD1 or TRBD2 may supply D (5 bases each). V was shortened by 3 bases and J by 9 bases, with 22 bases between the two germline ends. The CDR3 extends over 16 amino acids. Germline CDR1 is SGDLS and CDR2 is YYNGEE. Full variable domain (outside the CDR3, taken from reference TRBV9 and TRBJ2-1): DSGVTQTPKHLITATGQRVTLRCSPRSGDLSVYWYQQSLDQGLQFLIQYYNGEERAKGNILERFSAQQFPDLHSELNLSSLELGDSALYFCASSGRAIYGAGEQFFGPGTRLTVL.

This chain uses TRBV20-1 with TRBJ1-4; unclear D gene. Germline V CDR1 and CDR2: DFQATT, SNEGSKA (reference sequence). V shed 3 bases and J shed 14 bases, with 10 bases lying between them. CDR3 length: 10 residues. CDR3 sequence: CSASPGRLFF. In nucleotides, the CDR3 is TGCAGTGCTAGCCCCGGGAGGCTGTTTTTT.

CDR3 DNA sequence: TGTGCCAGCAGCCCACAGGGGGCCGGGGAGCTGTTTTTT. Protein: CASSPQGAGELFF. This rearrangement joins TRBV6-5 to TRBJ2-2; TRBD1 matches at 8 bases. This CDR3 contains 13 residues. V was pared by 6 bases and J by 6 bases, with 3 bases of the junction left unmatched. CDR1 is MNHEY, CDR2 SVGAGI, per germline.

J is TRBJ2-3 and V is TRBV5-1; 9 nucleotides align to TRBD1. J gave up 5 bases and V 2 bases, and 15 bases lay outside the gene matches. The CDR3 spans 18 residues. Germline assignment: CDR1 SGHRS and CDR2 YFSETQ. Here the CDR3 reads CASSFQLRDRVREDTQYF. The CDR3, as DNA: TGCGCCAGCAGCTTTCAACTCCGGGACAGGGTTAGGGAAGATACGCAGTATTTT.

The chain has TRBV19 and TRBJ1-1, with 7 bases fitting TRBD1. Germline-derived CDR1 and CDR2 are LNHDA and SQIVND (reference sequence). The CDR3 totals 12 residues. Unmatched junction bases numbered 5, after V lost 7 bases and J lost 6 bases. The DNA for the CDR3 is TGTGCCAGTACGACGGGGACAGCTGAAGCTTTCTTT. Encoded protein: CASTTGTAEAFF.

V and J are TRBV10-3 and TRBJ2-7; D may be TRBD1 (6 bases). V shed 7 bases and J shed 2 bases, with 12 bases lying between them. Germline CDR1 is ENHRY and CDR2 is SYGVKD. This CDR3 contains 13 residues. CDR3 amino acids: CAIMGAGTYEQYF. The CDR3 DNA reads TGTGCCATCATGGGGGCCGGGACCTACGAGCAGTACTTC.

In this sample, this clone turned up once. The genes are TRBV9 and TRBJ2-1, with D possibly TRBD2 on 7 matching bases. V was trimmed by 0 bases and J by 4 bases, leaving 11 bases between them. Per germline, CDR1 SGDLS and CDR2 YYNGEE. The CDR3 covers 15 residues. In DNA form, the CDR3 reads TGTGCCAGCAGCGTAGCGGGGGGCGGATACAATGAGCAGTTCTTC. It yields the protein CASSVAGGGYNEQFF.

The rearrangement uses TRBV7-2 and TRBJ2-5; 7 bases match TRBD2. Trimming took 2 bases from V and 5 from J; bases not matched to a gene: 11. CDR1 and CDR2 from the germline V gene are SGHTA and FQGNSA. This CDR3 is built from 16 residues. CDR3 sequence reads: CASSLNPGLESETQYF. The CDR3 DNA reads TGTGCCAGCAGCTTAAATCCCGGACTAGAGAGTGAGACCCAGTACTTC.

The DNA for the CDR3 is TGCAGTGCTAGTGGCCTAGCGGGGGGGCAAGAGACCCAGTACTTC. It codes for CSASGLAGGQETQYF. The rearrangement joins TRBV20-1 to TRBJ2-5; 12 bases fit TRBD2. Per the germline V gene, CDR1 is DFQATT and CDR2 is SNEGSKA (reference sequence). The CDR3 runs to 15 residues. The V gene end was trimmed by 3 bases and the J gene end by 2 bases; junction bases not matched to a gene: 4.

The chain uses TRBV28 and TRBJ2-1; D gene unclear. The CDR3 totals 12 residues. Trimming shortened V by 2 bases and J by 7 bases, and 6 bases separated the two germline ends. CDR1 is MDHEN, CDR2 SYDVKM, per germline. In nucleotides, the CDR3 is TGTGCCAGCAGTTTAGCGGTTAATGAGCAGTTCTTC. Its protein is CASSLAVNEQFF.